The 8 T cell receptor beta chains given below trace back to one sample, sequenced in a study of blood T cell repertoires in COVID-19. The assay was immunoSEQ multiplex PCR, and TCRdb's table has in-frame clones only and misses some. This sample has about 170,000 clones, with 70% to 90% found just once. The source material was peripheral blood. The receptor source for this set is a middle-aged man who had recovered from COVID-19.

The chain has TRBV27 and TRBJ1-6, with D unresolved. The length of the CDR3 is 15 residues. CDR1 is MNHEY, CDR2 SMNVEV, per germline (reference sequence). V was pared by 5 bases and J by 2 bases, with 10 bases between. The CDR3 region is CASSGSATYNSPLHF. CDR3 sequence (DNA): TGTGCCAGCAGTGGGAGCGCAACCTATAATTCACCCCTCCACTTT.

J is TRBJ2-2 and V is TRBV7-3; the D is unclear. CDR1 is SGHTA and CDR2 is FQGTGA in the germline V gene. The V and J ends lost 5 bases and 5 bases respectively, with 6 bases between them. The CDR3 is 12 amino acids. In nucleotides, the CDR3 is TGTGCCAGCAGCCCCCGGACCGGGGAGCTGTTTTTT. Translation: CASSPRTGELFF.

The CDR3, as DNA: TGCGCCAGCAGTGAGTCGGTAGCGGGCACAGATACGCAGTATTTT. Translating gives CASSESVAGTDTQYF. The chain carries TRBV10-1 and TRBJ2-3; possibly TRBD2 for D (6 bases). Germline V lookup: CDR1 WNHNN, CDR2 SYGVQD (reference sequence). V lost 0 bases to trimming and J lost 1 base, with 8 bases between them. This CDR3 contains 15 residues.

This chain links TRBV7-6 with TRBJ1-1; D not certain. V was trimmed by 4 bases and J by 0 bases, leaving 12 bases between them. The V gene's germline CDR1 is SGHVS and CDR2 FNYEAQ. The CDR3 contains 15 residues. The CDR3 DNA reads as TGTGCCAGCAGCTCCCCAAATGGCTTGAACACTGAAGCTTTCTTT. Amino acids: CASSSPNGLNTEAFF.

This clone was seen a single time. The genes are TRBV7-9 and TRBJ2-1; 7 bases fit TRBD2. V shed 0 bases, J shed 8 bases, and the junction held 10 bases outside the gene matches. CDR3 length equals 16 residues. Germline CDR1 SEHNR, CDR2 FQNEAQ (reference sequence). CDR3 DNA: TGTGCCAGCAGCTTAGCGGGCGGGAGCGTCTGGGATGAGCAGTTCTTC. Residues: CASSLAGGSVWDEQFF.

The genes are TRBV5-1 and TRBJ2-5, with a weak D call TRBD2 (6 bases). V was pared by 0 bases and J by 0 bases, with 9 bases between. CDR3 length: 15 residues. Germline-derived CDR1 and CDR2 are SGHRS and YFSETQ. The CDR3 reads CASSLERGYQETQYF. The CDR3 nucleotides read TGCGCCAGCAGCTTGGAACGGGGGTACCAAGAGACCCAGTACTTC.

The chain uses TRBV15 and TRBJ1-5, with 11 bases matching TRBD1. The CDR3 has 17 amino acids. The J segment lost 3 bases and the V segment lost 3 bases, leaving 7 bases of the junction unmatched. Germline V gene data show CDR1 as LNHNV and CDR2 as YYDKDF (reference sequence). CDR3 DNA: TGTGCCACCAGCAGCCGGGACAGGGGGTCCCCCAATCAGCCCCAGCATTTT. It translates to CATSSRDRGSPNQPQHF. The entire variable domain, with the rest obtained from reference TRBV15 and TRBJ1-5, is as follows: DAMVIQNPRYQVTQFGKPVTLSCSQTLNHNVMYWYQQKSSQAPKLLFHYYDKDFNNEADTPDNFQSRRPNTSFCFLDIRSPGLGDTAMYLCATSSRDRGSPNQPQHFGDGTRLSIL.

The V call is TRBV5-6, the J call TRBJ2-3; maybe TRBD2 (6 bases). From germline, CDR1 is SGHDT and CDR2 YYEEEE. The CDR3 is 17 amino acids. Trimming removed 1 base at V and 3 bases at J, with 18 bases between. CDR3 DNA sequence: TGTGCCAGCAGCTTGTTGTTAGCGGTAGCGGTTACAGATACGCAGTATTTT. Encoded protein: CASSLLLAVAVTDTQYF.